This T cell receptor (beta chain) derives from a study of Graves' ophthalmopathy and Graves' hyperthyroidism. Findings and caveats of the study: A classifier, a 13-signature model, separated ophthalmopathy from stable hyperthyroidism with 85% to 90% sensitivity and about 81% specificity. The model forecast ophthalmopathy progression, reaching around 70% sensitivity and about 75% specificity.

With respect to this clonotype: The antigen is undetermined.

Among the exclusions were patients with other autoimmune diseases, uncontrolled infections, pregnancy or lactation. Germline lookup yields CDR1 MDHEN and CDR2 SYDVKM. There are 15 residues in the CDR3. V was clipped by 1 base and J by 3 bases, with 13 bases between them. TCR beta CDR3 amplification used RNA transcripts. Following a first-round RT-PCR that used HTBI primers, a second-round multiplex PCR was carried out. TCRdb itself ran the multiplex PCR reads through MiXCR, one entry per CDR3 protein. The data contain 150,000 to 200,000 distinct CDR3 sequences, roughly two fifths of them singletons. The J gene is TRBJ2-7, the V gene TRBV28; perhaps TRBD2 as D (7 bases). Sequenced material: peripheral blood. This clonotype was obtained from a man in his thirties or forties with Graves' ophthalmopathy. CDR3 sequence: CASSLSWGGHYEQYF. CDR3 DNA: TGTGCCAGCAGTTTATCCTGGGGGGGCCACTACGAGCAGTACTTC.